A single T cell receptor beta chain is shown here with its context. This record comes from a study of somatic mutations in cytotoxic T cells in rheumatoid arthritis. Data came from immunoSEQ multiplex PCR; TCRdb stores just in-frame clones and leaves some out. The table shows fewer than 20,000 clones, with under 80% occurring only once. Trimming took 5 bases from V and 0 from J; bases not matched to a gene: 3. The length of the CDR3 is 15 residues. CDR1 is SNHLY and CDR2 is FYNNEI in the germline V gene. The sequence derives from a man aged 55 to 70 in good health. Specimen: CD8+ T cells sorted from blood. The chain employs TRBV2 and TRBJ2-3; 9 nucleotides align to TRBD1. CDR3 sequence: CASSSGQGSTDTQYF. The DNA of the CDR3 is TGTGCCAGCAGTAGTGGACAGGGGAGCACAGATACGCAGTATTTT.